The 27 T cell receptor beta chains reported below all come from one sample, sequenced in a study of shared clonotypes between healthy human individuals. Profiled with immunoSEQ multiplex PCR; TCRdb holds only in-frame clones, not every one. The top ten hold more than 0.35% of the sample, which has about 2.4 million clones, roughly 93% seen once. Sequencing was performed on naive CD4+ T cells from PBMCs. Subset reported: CD45RA+ positively selected. These TCRs come from a man between 18 and 35 years old in good health. Some clones in this sample may be carry-over from other donors' samples.

This chain joins TRBV10-1 and TRBJ2-1, with D perhaps assigned TRBD1 or TRBD2 (5 bases each). The CDR3 is 17 amino acids. Germline CDR1 and CDR2: WNHNN and SYGVQD (reference sequence). The ends were cut back, 3 bases at V and 2 bases at J, with 17 bases in the middle. CDR3 region: CASSDLGPRGAYNEQFF. CDR3 coding DNA: TGCGCCAGCAGTGATTTAGGGCCACGGGGCGCCTACAATGAGCAGTTCTTC.

This chain connects TRBV5-1 to TRBJ1-3; tentatively, D is TRBD1 (5 bases). CDR1 is SGHRS and CDR2 is YFSETQ in the germline V gene. Trimming shortened V by 0 bases and J by 4 bases, and 11 bases separated the two germline ends. This CDR3 is 15 amino acids long. CDR3 loop: CASSLGSGQGNTIYF. Written as DNA, the CDR3 is TGCGCCAGCAGCTTGGGTTCAGGGCAAGGAAACACCATATATTTT. Together with reference TRBV5-1 and TRBJ1-3, the CDR3 gives the full variable domain: KAGVTQTPRYLIKTRGQQVTLSCSPISGHRSVSWYQQTPGQGLQFLFEYFSETQRNKGNFPGRFSGRQFSNSRSEMNVSTLELGDSALYLCASSLGSGQGNTIYFGEGSWLTVV.

The gene calls are TRBV5-8 and TRBJ2-1; a weak D match, TRBD1 (5 bases). With 3 bases removed from V and 7 bases from J, the gap between germline ends came to 20 bases. The CDR3 is made up of 16 amino acids. The germline V gene encodes CDR1 SGHTS and CDR2 YDEGEE. This CDR3 is CASSSLDIRTSNEQFF. CDR3 sequence (DNA): TGTGCCAGCAGCTCCCTGGACATCCGGACCTCGAATGAGCAGTTCTTC.

As regards this clone: This CDR3 is also generated by other DNA sequences in the sample. The CDR3 spells CASSYDNYGYTF. In nucleotides, the CDR3 is TGTGCCAGCAGTTACGACAACTATGGCTACACCTTC. The genes are TRBV6-5 and TRBJ1-2; D gene uncertain. V lost 2 bases and J 2 bases, leaving 3 bases between the germline ends. The CDR3 runs 12 residues. The germline V gene encodes CDR1 MNHEY and CDR2 SVGAGI.

The CDR3 region is CASRKDSGTDTQYF. CDR3 DNA: TGTGCCAGCAGGAAGGACAGCGGCACAGATACGCAGTATTTT. The V and J genes are TRBV28 and TRBJ2-3; D possibly corresponds to TRBD1 (6 bases). From germline, CDR1 is MDHEN and CDR2 SYDVKM. This CDR3 contains 14 residues. V was cut by 6 bases and J by 1 base, with 11 bases left in between.

The CDR3 sequence is CASSGLAGLYNEQFF. The CDR3, as DNA: TGTGCCAGCAGCGGACTAGCGGGCCTATACAATGAGCAGTTCTTC. The chain has TRBV7-3 and TRBJ2-1; 11 nucleotides line up with TRBD2. This CDR3 contains 15 residues. The germline CDR1 and CDR2 sequences are SGHTA and FQGTGA. V dropped 5 bases and J dropped 4; count of bases not matched to a gene: 4.

Notes on this clone: This sample also contains other DNA sequences that code for the same CDR3. The rearrangement joins TRBV5-1 to TRBJ1-1; D remains ambiguous. Germline V gene data show CDR1 as SGHRS and CDR2 as YFSETQ. The CDR3 loop spans 14 amino acids. V lost 4 bases, J lost 1 base, and 11 bases lay in between. CDR3 region: CASSPLGGNTEAFF. The CDR3 bases are TGCGCCAGCAGCCCGTTGGGCGGGAACACTGAAGCTTTCTTT.

This clone showed up just once. The same CDR3 can be traced to other DNA sequences in this sample. This chain uses TRBV28 with TRBJ2-5; no reliable D call. CDR1 MDHEN and CDR2 SYDVKM come from the germline V gene. This CDR3 has 10 residues. V was trimmed by 8 bases and J by 5 bases, leaving 6 bases between them. The CDR3 DNA reads TGTGCCAGCCGCGGCGAGACCCAGTACTTC. Translated: CASRGETQYF.

The chain is built from TRBV9 and TRBJ2-3; D may be TRBD1 or TRBD2 (5 bases each). Germline assignment: CDR1 SGDLS and CDR2 YYNGEE. Trimming stripped 1 base from V and 6 bases from J, with 12 bases between. The CDR3 is 14 residues long. The CDR3 loop reads CASSVLSRDDTQYF. In nucleotides, the CDR3 is TGTGCCAGCAGCGTATTGTCCAGGGACGATACGCAGTATTTT.

The chain employs TRBV27 and TRBJ2-7; 12 bases are shared with TRBD2. This CDR3 has 19 amino acids. V shed 2 bases and J 3 bases; nucleotides not matched to a gene: 14. CDR1 is MNHEY and CDR2 is SMNVEV in the germline V gene (reference sequence). The chain's CDR3 is CASSLTPPRLAGVRYEQYF. The CDR3 DNA follows: TGTGCCAGCAGTTTAACCCCCCCGAGACTAGCGGGAGTCCGCTACGAGCAGTACTTC.

The J gene is TRBJ1-2, the V gene TRBV4-3; D gene ambiguous. CDR1 is LGHNA, CDR2 YSLEER, per germline. Trimming pared 0 bases from V and 0 bases from J, leaving 8 bases between. The CDR3 totals 15 residues. The CDR3: CASSQEASSNYGYTF. CDR3 sequence (DNA): TGCGCCAGCAGCCAAGAGGCCAGCTCTAACTATGGCTACACCTTC.

The chain links TRBV15 to TRBJ2-5; unclear D gene. The CDR3 runs to 13 residues. Germline V gene data show CDR1 as LNHNV and CDR2 as YYDKDF (reference sequence). Trimming took 2 bases from V and 0 from J, leaving 4 bases between them. CDR3 in amino acids: CATSRLYQETQYF. The CDR3 nucleotides read TGTGCCACCAGCAGACTGTACCAAGAGACCCAGTACTTC.

This chain uses TRBV6-5 with TRBJ1-2; D remains ambiguous. The CDR3 has 12 amino acids. Germline V gene lookup returns CDR1 MNHEY and CDR2 SVGAGI. V was shortened by 7 bases and J by 6 bases, with 12 bases between the two germline ends. CDR3 in amino acids: CASNIPRDGYTF. For the CDR3, the DNA is TGTGCCAGCAATATACCGAGGGATGGCTACACCTTC.

This clone occurred once. The V gene is TRBV7-3, the J gene TRBJ2-1; 11 bases line up with TRBD2. The CDR3 is made up of 16 amino acids. The germline gives CDR1 SGHTA, CDR2 FQGTGA. With V trimmed by 1 base and J by 7 bases, 6 bases remained unmatched. The CDR3 protein is CASSLKPSGRPNEQFF. In DNA, the CDR3 is TGTGCCAGCAGCTTAAAGCCTAGCGGGAGGCCAAATGAGCAGTTCTTC.

The rearrangement uses TRBV11-2 and TRBJ2-5; D may be TRBD2 (6 bases). Trimming stripped 4 bases from V and 3 bases from J, with 21 bases between. From germline, CDR1 is SGHAT and CDR2 FQNNGV. The CDR3 loop spans 17 amino acids. The CDR3 sequence is CASSSLASEGRKETQYF. The CDR3 DNA reads as TGTGCCAGCAGCTCCCTTGCCTCAGAGGGGAGGAAAGAGACCCAGTACTTC. Full variable domain (missing parts from reference TRBV11-2 and TRBJ2-5): EAGVAQSPRYKIIEKRQSVAFWCNPISGHATLYWYQQILGQGPKLLIQFQNNGVVDDSQLPKDRFSAERLKGVDSTLKIQPAKLEDSAVYLCASSSLASEGRKETQYFGPGTRLLVL.

V is TRBV2 and J is TRBJ2-4, with D perhaps assigned TRBD1 or TRBD2 (5 bases each). Trimming pared 3 bases from V and 9 bases from J, leaving 24 bases between. This CDR3 has 17 amino acids. CDR1 is SNHLY and CDR2 is FYNNEI in the germline V gene. This chain's CDR3 is CASSEHLGTSRSGIQYF. DNA of the CDR3: TGTGCCAGCAGTGAGCACCTCGGGACCTCAAGGTCTGGCATTCAGTACTTC.

This chain joins TRBV6-5 and TRBJ2-7; tentative D call: TRBD1 (6 bases). This CDR3 has 15 amino acids. Germline V gene sequence: CDR1 MNHEY, CDR2 SVGAGI. V lost 5 bases, J lost 0 bases, and 14 bases lay in between. CDR3 region: CASSLEQGSSYEQYF. The CDR3 DNA reads as TGTGCCAGCAGTCTAGAACAGGGTAGCTCCTACGAGCAGTACTTC.

The gene calls are TRBV2 and TRBJ2-6; D not resolved. Per the germline V gene, CDR1 is SNHLY and CDR2 is FYNNEI. The germline V and J ends were trimmed by 8 bases and 4 bases, with 6 bases remaining between them. The CDR3 length is 12 residues. The CDR3 loop reads CASASGANVLTF. CDR3 nucleotide sequence: TGTGCCAGCGCGTCCGGGGCCAACGTCCTGACTTTC.

V and J are TRBV27 and TRBJ2-3, with 14 nucleotides matching TRBD2. Germline-derived CDR1 and CDR2 are MNHEY and SMNVEV (reference sequence). Germline trimming cut 6 bases from V and 4 bases from J; bases unmatched to any gene: 6. The CDR3 totals 16 residues. The CDR3: CASRGGTSGSPDTQYF. For the CDR3, the DNA is TGTGCCAGCAGGGGGGGGACTAGCGGGAGTCCAGATACGCAGTATTTT.

The V and J genes are TRBV15 and TRBJ1-4, with D unresolved. V gave up 4 bases and J gave up 5 bases, with 14 bases separating them. The CDR3 runs 15 residues. Germline assignment: CDR1 LNHNV and CDR2 YYDKDF (reference sequence). CDR3 sequence: CATSMAVERNEKLFF. CDR3 coding DNA: TGTGCCACCAGCATGGCCGTGGAGAGGAATGAAAAACTGTTTTTT.

The chain has TRBV5-1 and TRBJ2-4, with D possibly matching TRBD2 (5 bases). Trimming took off 0 bases at V and 8 bases at J, with 15 bases between the two ends. CDR1 SGHRS and CDR2 YFSETQ come from the germline V gene. The CDR3 loop spans 15 amino acids. The CDR3 reads CASSLESHPGDIQYF. The CDR3, as DNA: TGCGCCAGCAGCTTGGAATCGCACCCCGGGGACATTCAGTACTTC.

This chain links TRBV5-5 with TRBJ2-7; no clear D gene. V was clipped by 1 base and J by 5 bases, with 10 bases between them. The CDR3 sequence is 13 residues long. Looked up from germline, CDR1 is SGHKS and CDR2 is YYEKEE (reference sequence). CDR3 sequence reads: CASSLSPGNEQYF. The CDR3 bases are TGTGCCAGCAGCTTGAGCCCAGGCAACGAGCAGTACTTC.

About this clone: Other DNA sequences within the sample encode an identical CDR3. CDR3 region: CAWSVSGLGNQPQHF. CDR3 DNA: TGTGCCTGGAGTGTATCAGGGCTGGGCAATCAGCCCCAGCATTTT. This chain joins TRBV30 and TRBJ1-5, with a tentative D call TRBD1 (5 bases). V lost 0 bases, J lost 2 bases, and 11 bases lay in between. CDR1 is GTSNPN, CDR2 SVGIG, per germline (reference sequence). The CDR3 length is 15 residues.

This chain joins TRBV14 and TRBJ2-7; 7 bases are a match to TRBD1. Germline V gene sequence: CDR1 SGHDN, CDR2 FVKESK. Trimming removed 4 bases from V and 1 base from J; junction bases left unmatched: 7. The CDR3 runs to 15 residues. CDR3 coding DNA: TGTGCCAGCAGCCTTTTAGGGACAGTTTCCTACGAGCAGTACTTC. Translated, it gives CASSLLGTVSYEQYF. The full variable domain, rest sourced from reference TRBV14 and TRBJ2-7, is EAGVTQFPSHSVIEKGQTVTLRCDPISGHDNLYWYRRVMGKEIKFLLHFVKESKQDESGMPNNRFLAERTGGTYSTLKVQPAELEDSGVYFCASSLLGTVSYEQYFGPGTRLTVT.

V gene TRBV4-1 combines with J gene TRBJ2-1; the match to TRBD2 covers 13 bases. Trimming took 2 bases from V and 7 from J; bases not matched to a gene: 2. Germline CDR1 reads MGHRA; CDR2 reads YSYEKL. The CDR3 is 15 residues long. As DNA, the CDR3 is TGCGCCAGCAGCCAATTGGGACTAGCGGGGAATGAGCAGTTCTTC. It codes for CASSQLGLAGNEQFF.

V usage is TRBV30 and J usage is TRBJ1-1; TRBD1 matches at 7 bases. This CDR3 region has 11 residues. From germline, CDR1 is GTSNPN and CDR2 SVGIG (reference sequence). The V and J ends lost 1 base and 9 bases, in that order; junction bases with no gene match: 2. CDR3 protein: CAWSGQGKAFF. The CDR3 region has the DNA TGTGCCTGGAGTGGACAGGGAAAAGCTTTCTTT.

This chain joins TRBV28 and TRBJ2-7; D possibly corresponds to TRBD1 (5 bases). Germline lookup yields CDR1 MDHEN and CDR2 SYDVKM. This CDR3 is 16 amino acids long. The germline V and J ends were trimmed by 3 bases and 2 bases, with 17 bases remaining between them. The CDR3 sequence: CASSLGKGQGPYEQYF. For the CDR3, the DNA is TGTGCCAGCAGTTTGGGCAAGGGGCAGGGTCCCTACGAGCAGTACTTC.